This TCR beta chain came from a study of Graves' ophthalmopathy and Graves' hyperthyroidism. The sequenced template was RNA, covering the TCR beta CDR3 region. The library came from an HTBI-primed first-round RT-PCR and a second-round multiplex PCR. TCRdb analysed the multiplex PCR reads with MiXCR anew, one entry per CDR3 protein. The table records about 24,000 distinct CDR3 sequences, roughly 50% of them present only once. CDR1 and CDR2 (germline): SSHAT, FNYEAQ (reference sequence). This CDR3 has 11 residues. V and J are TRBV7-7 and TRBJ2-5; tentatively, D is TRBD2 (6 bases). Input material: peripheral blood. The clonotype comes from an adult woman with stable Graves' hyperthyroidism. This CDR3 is CAIRENGTQYF. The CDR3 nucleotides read TGTGCTATCCGGGAGAATGGGACCCAGTACTTC. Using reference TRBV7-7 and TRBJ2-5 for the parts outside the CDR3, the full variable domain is GAGVSQSPRYKVTKRGQDVTLRCDPISSHATLYWYQQALGQGPEFLTYFNYEAQPDKSGLPSDRFSAERPEGSISTLTIQRTEQRDSAMYRCAIRENGTQYFGPGTRLLVL.